This TCR beta chain appears in the sequencing data of a study of shared clonotypes between healthy human individuals. Study in general: The study used three CD4 naive, three CD4 memory, two CD8 naive and one CD8 memory plate per donor.

Generated by immunoSEQ multiplex PCR, the TCRdb table keeps only in-frame clones and is missing some. The sample has about 640,000 clones, roughly 70% seen once. Study-wide results and limits: Between a handful of donors, naive CD4 clonotypes were shared at a level of about 5%. Generation probabilities were higher for clonotypes shared across all four sorted-subset donors than for unshared ones.

Details on this clone: Its antigen is as yet unknown.

The specimen was memory CD4+ T cells sorted from blood. The sample's subset: CD45RA-negative fraction. The TCR was taken from a woman aged 25 to 39 in good health.

CDR3 region: CASSLIASLTHEQFF. The CDR3 bases are TGCGCCAGCAGCTTGATAGCCTCACTTACCCATGAGCAGTTCTTC. V is TRBV5-1 and J is TRBJ2-1; D is unclear. The germline V and J ends were trimmed by 1 base and 8 bases, with 16 bases remaining between them. The CDR3 spans 15 residues. Germline CDR1 is SGHRS and CDR2 is YFSETQ.